Below, 25 T cell receptor beta chains from the same sample are listed, as sequenced in a study of beta chain features in type 1 diabetes. cDNA synthesis used the whole RNA isolate, giving expressed TCRB sequences. The method was immunoSEQ multiplex PCR; TCRdb's version includes in-frame clones alone and lacks a portion of them. The sample holds approximately 730,000 clones, roughly 12% seen once. Broader study findings: Moderate yet significant TCRB CDR3 shortening was seen in Type 1 diabetes patients in all four CD4+ subsets.

Their antigens are not known. The specimen was naive CD4+ T cells from blood. Every receptor here comes from a man aged 18 to 35 with type 1 diabetes.

This clone turned up a few times. The chain carries TRBV2 and TRBJ2-3; 12 bases match TRBD2. The trim removed 7 bases at V and 9 bases at J, leaving 8 bases unmatched. This CDR3 region has 14 residues. The V gene's germline CDR1 is SNHLY and CDR2 FYNNEI. The CDR3 here is CASNGLAGTPTQYF. In nucleotides, the CDR3 is TGTGCCAGCAATGGACTAGCGGGGACTCCAACGCAGTATTTT. Variable domain in full (rest from reference TRBV2 and TRBJ2-3): EPEVTQTPSHQVTQMGQEVILRCVPISNHLYFYWYRQILGQKVEFLVSFYNNEISEKSEIFDDQFSVERPDGSNFTLKIRSTKLEDSAMYFCASNGLAGTPTQYFGPGTRLTVL.

This chain uses TRBV5-1 with TRBJ1-1; 7 bases match TRBD1. In germline, CDR1 is SGHRS, CDR2 YFSETQ. The CDR3 covers 13 residues. The trim removed 5 bases at V and 3 bases at J, leaving 4 bases unmatched. For the CDR3, the DNA is TGCGCCAGCAGGATCCAGGGGGACACTGAAGCTTTCTTT. As protein: CASRIQGDTEAFF.

V is TRBV4-1 and J is TRBJ1-5, with D possibly matching TRBD1 (5 bases). The CDR3 consists of 14 residues. V lost 4 bases to trimming and J lost 4 bases, with 11 bases between them. Germline CDR1 MGHRA, CDR2 YSYEKL. In nucleotides, the CDR3 is TGCGCCAGCAGCCCCCTGCGGGGGAATCAGCCCCAGCATTTT. It specifies CASSPLRGNQPQHF.

Only a few counts were recorded for this clone. The rearrangement joins TRBV4-1 to TRBJ1-2; perhaps TRBD1 as D (5 bases). Trimming took off 3 bases at V and 0 bases at J, with 11 bases between the two ends. Germline assignment: CDR1 MGHRA and CDR2 YSYEKL. The CDR3 extends over 15 amino acids. CDR3 sequence (DNA): TGCGCCAGCAGCCAGAGTGAAGGGGCTAACTATGGCTACACCTTC. Amino acids: CASSQSEGANYGYTF.

V usage is TRBV7-2 and J usage is TRBJ2-5, with TRBD2 matching 10 bases. V dropped 5 bases and J dropped 4; count of bases not matched to a gene: 7. CDR3 size: 15 residues. Germline CDR1 is SGHTA and CDR2 is FQGNSA. This CDR3 reads CASSELLAGIETQYF. The CDR3 coding sequence is TGTGCCAGCAGCGAGCTACTAGCGGGAATAGAGACCCAGTACTTC.

The V call is TRBV6-5, the J call TRBJ1-1, with D possibly matching TRBD1 (5 bases). The CDR3 is made up of 15 amino acids. CDR1 is MNHEY, CDR2 SVGAGI, per germline. V gave up 3 bases and J gave up 1 base, with 12 bases separating them. The DNA for the CDR3 is TGTGCCAGCAGTTATGGGGCAGAGAAGAACACTGAAGCTTTCTTT. It yields the protein CASSYGAEKNTEAFF.

This clone was recorded a few times. The chain is built from TRBV30 and TRBJ2-2; 7 bases are a match to TRBD1. V was clipped by 3 bases and J by 6 bases; unmatched bases: 10. The CDR3 spans 15 residues. Germline CDR1 is GTSNPN and CDR2 is SVGIG (reference sequence). The CDR3 nucleotides are TGTGCCTGGAGGCCCGGGAAGGGGGCCGCCGGGGAGCTGTTTTTT. Translation: CAWRPGKGAAGELFF.

This clone turned up a few times. The rearrangement links TRBV6-5 to TRBJ2-3, with a weak D call TRBD2 (7 bases). CDR1 is MNHEY, CDR2 SVGAGI, per germline. Trimming took 7 bases from V and 5 from J, leaving 16 bases between them. The CDR3 runs to 14 residues. The CDR3 sequence is CASTGRGPLDTQYF. DNA for the CDR3: TGTGCCAGCACGGGGCGGGGGCCACTAGATACGCAGTATTTT.

This clone showed up just a few times. The V call is TRBV6-5, the J call TRBJ2-2; no firm D call. This CDR3 is 10 amino acids long. The germline gives CDR1 MNHEY, CDR2 SVGAGI. Trimming took off 8 bases at V and 9 bases at J, with 7 bases between the two ends. CDR3 loop: CASPGRELFF. CDR3 coding DNA: TGTGCCAGCCCCGGACGGGAGCTGTTTTTT.

This clone was seen a few times. CDR3 in amino acids: CASGRGDGQPQHF. The CDR3, as DNA: TGTGCCAGCGGGAGAGGGGATGGCCAGCCCCAGCATTTT. This sequence joins TRBV25-1 and TRBJ1-5; weak D call: TRBD1 (5 bases). V was pared by 8 bases and J by 7 bases, with 15 bases between. CDR1 and CDR2 (germline): MGHDK, SYGVNS. This CDR3 is built from 13 residues. The entire variable domain, with the rest obtained from reference TRBV25-1 and TRBJ1-5, is as follows: EADIYQTPRYLVIGTGKKITLECSQTMGHDKMYWYQQDPGMELHLIHYSYGVNSTEKGDLSSESTVSRIRTEHFPLTLESARPSHTSQYLCASGRGDGQPQHFGDGTRLSIL.

V usage is TRBV5-1 and J usage is TRBJ1-6, with a tentative D call TRBD1 (6 bases). V was clipped by 0 bases and J by 14 bases, with 21 bases between them. Germline lookup yields CDR1 SGHRS and CDR2 YFSETQ. The CDR3 covers 16 residues. CDR3 sequence: CASSLGPGQTPGSLHF. The CDR3, as DNA: TGCGCCAGCAGCTTGGGCCCCGGACAGACTCCGGGGTCCCTCCACTTT.

The table lists this clone with a few counts. This sequence joins TRBV10-3 and TRBJ1-1; D may be TRBD1 (5 bases). The germline V and J ends were trimmed by 4 bases and 4 bases, with 19 bases remaining between them. The CDR3 length is 16 residues. Germline lookup yields CDR1 ENHRY and CDR2 SYGVKD. The CDR3 bases are TGTGCCATCAGTGGGGCGGCCGGGGCTGAGGGCACTGAAGCTTTCTTT. Residues: CAISGAAGAEGTEAFF.

The rearrangement links TRBV28 to TRBJ1-1; D may be TRBD1 (5 bases). This CDR3 has 14 amino acids. The germline gives CDR1 MDHEN, CDR2 SYDVKM. The V end was cut by 6 bases, the J end by 0 bases, with 11 bases between. DNA of the CDR3: TGTGCCAGCAGCCCGGGACGGCTGAACACTGAAGCTTTCTTT. This translates into CASSPGRLNTEAFF.

J is TRBJ1-2 and V is TRBV15; a possible D gene is TRBD1 (6 bases). With 3 bases removed from V and 5 bases from J, the gap between germline ends came to 13 bases. The CDR3 spans 14 residues. Germline V gene sequence: CDR1 LNHNV, CDR2 YYDKDF (reference sequence). The CDR3 DNA follows: TGTGCCACCAGCAGTCTGGACAGAGATTATGGCTACACCTTC. Residues: CATSSLDRDYGYTF.

The genes are TRBV10-2 and TRBJ2-5; tentatively, D is TRBD1 (7 bases). V lost 7 bases, J lost 5 bases, and 14 bases lay in between. The CDR3 is made up of 13 amino acids. CDR1 and CDR2 from the germline V gene are WSHSY and SAAADI. For the CDR3, the DNA is TGCGCCAGCATGTGGAGGGGGCAGGAGACCCAGTACTTC. Translated: CASMWRGQETQYF.

Only a few counts were recorded for this clone. The chain uses TRBV4-2 and TRBJ2-3, with 7 bases aligning to TRBD1. In germline, CDR1 is LGHNA, CDR2 YNFKEQ. Trimming took 1 base from V and 5 from J; bases not matched to a gene: 3. This CDR3 contains 14 residues. CDR3 sequence reads: CASSQGQGGDTQYF. The CDR3 bases are TGTGCCAGCAGCCAAGGACAGGGTGGAGATACGCAGTATTTT.

This clone was counted a few times. The chain couples TRBV10-3 to TRBJ2-7; D is tentatively TRBD1 or TRBD2 (5 bases each). Germline values: CDR1 ENHRY, CDR2 SYGVKD. This CDR3 region has 14 residues. The germline V and J ends were trimmed by 6 bases and 2 bases, with 14 bases remaining between them. CDR3: CAISGDGGTYEQYF. In DNA form, the CDR3 reads TGTGCCATCAGCGGGGACGGCGGAACCTACGAGCAGTACTTC.

The chain is built from TRBV27 and TRBJ2-7; D unresolved. The V end lost 2 bases, the J end lost 5 bases, and 16 bases lay between the germline ends. The germline gives CDR1 MNHEY, CDR2 SMNVEV (reference sequence). The CDR3 has 15 residues. The CDR3 region is CASSLMGLGRNEQYF. For the CDR3, the DNA is TGTGCCAGCAGTTTAATGGGCTTGGGCCGGAACGAGCAGTACTTC.

The rearrangement uses TRBV7-2 and TRBJ1-4; D perhaps matches TRBD1 (6 bases). V was cut by 5 bases and J by 8 bases, with 18 bases left in between. The CDR3 extends over 15 amino acids. Germline assignment: CDR1 SGHTA and CDR2 FQGNSA. This chain's CDR3 is CASSRYRAVQEKLFF. DNA for the CDR3: TGTGCCAGCAGCAGATACAGGGCCGTGCAGGAAAAACTGTTTTTT. Filled out from reference TRBV7-2 and TRBJ1-4, the complete variable domain reads GAGVSQSPSNKVTEKGKDVELRCDPISGHTALYWYRQSLGQGLEFLIYFQGNSAPDKSGLPSDRFSAERTGGSVSTLTIQRTQQEDSAVYLCASSRYRAVQEKLFFGSGTQLSVL.

V and J are TRBV28 and TRBJ2-3, with D maybe TRBD2 (5 bases). With 3 bases removed from V and 5 bases from J, the gap between germline ends came to 12 bases. The germline CDR1 and CDR2 sequences are MDHEN and SYDVKM. CDR3 length: 14 residues. DNA for the CDR3: TGTGCCAGCAGTTTGAGTTCCGGGATAGATACGCAGTATTTT. It is translated as CASSLSSGIDTQYF.

The gene calls are TRBV18 and TRBJ2-1, with a tentative D call TRBD2 (5 bases). V dropped 0 bases and J dropped 6 bases, with 9 bases sitting between them. The CDR3 is 14 amino acids. Germline V gene data show CDR1 as KGHSH and CDR2 as LQKENI. CDR3 sequence reads: CASSPPQGGNEQFF. The DNA of the CDR3 is TGTGCCAGCTCACCACCGCAAGGAGGCAATGAGCAGTTCTTC.

The J gene is TRBJ1-3, the V gene TRBV28, with a tentative D call TRBD1 (6 bases). V was cut by 6 bases and J by 0 bases, with 15 bases left in between. This CDR3 is built from 16 residues. CDR1 and CDR2 (germline): MDHEN, SYDVKM. This CDR3 reads CASSRGQWYSGNTIYF. CDR3 sequence (DNA): TGTGCCAGCAGCCGAGGACAGTGGTACTCTGGAAACACCATATATTTT.

This clone showed up just a few times. The V call is TRBV6-5, the J call TRBJ2-2; TRBD1 agrees at 8 bases. The germline V gene encodes CDR1 MNHEY and CDR2 SVGAGI. The CDR3 totals 15 residues. Losses at the gene ends were 3 bases for V and 4 bases for J; bases not matched to a gene: 4. The CDR3 region is CASSYFTGGTGELFF. The CDR3 DNA follows: TGTGCCAGCAGTTATTTCACAGGGGGCACCGGGGAGCTGTTTTTT.

In this sample, this clone turned up a few times. The chain has TRBV30 and TRBJ1-3; the D is unclear. The CDR3 consists of 13 residues. Trimming pared 0 bases from V and 2 bases from J, leaving 5 bases between. Germline CDR1 and CDR2: GTSNPN and SVGIG (reference sequence). This CDR3 reads CAWSVITGNTIYF. CDR3 in DNA: TGTGCCTGGAGTGTGATAACTGGAAACACCATATATTTT.

This clone was observed a few times. Other DNA sequences in the same sample also yield this CDR3. The CDR3 DNA reads TGTGCCAGCTCACCACTGGGGGATCAGCCCCAGCATTTT. The encoded protein is CASSPLGDQPQHF. The V call is TRBV18, the J call TRBJ1-5; maybe TRBD1 (5 bases). V lost 1 base and J lost 5, with 6 bases in between. The CDR3 has 13 amino acids. Germline V gives CDR1 KGHSH, CDR2 LQKENI.